This TCR beta chain appears in the sequencing data of a study of cytomegalovirus exposure and HLA in healthy donors. CDR1 is LGHNA, CDR2 YNFKEQ, per germline. This CDR3 is 16 amino acids long. V lost 0 bases to trimming and J lost 7 bases, with 16 bases between them. Researchers ran the PCR with 60 Vbeta and 13 Jbeta primers. Sequencing was performed with immunoSEQ multiplex PCR; in TCRdb, only in-frame clones are kept and a portion is missing. Seen here are a few hundred thousand clones, about nine tenths observed once, and the top ten hold roughly 1.5%. The chain joins TRBV4-2 to TRBJ2-1; D perhaps matches TRBD2 (5 bases). Material: PBMCs. The sequence derives from a girl aged 2 to 9 in good health and CMV-seronegative. CDR3 nucleotides: TGTGCCAGCAGCCAAGATGAGGGTAGCTTCTGGAATGAGCAGTTCTTC. Protein sequence: CASSQDEGSFWNEQFF.